This is a list of T cell receptor beta chains from one sample in a study of molecular identifiers for immune sequencing clone quantification. TCRdb processed the PCR reads anew with MiXCR; each CDR3 protein has one entry. The table has about half a million distinct CDR3 sequences, approximately 25% seen once. The sample comprised naive CD8+ T cells from blood, with Jurkat cell RNA spiked in. Receptor source: a human donor in good health. Some libraries in this study had Jurkat cell RNA spiked in. CDR3s include the opening cysteine and the closing phenylalanine or tryptophan. The D gene is left open where the match is weak. Where a row states a size, it is once, few, many or the class of an expanded clone; other rows omit it.

j_call v_call d_call clone_size cdr3_nt cdr3_aa
TRBJ2-5 TRBV5-1 . few TGCGCCAGCAGCACGGTAGCGTTCTGGGTAAAGGAGACCCAGTACTTC CASSTVAFWVKETQYF
TRBJ2-5 TRBV5-4 TRBD1 many TGTGCCAGCAGTACCGGGACAGGGCAGACCCAGTACTTC CASSTGTGQTQYF
TRBJ2-3 TRBV6-2/TRBV6-3 . . TGTGCCAGCAGTCCTCTCCTAGGCAGCACAGATACGCAGTATTTT CASSPLLGSTDTQYF
TRBJ1-1 TRBV4-3 . . TGCGCCAGCAGCCTAGACGCGGTACACCCTGAAGCTTTCTTT CASSLDAVHPEAFF
TRBJ2-2 TRBV3-1 TRBD1 . TGTGCCAGCAGCCACTACGACAGGGACAACACCGGGGAGCTGTTTTTT CASSHYDRDNTGELFF
TRBJ2-3 TRBV4-3 . many TGCGCCAGCAGCCAGGGCATCAGGGCTAGCACAGATACGCAGTATTTT CASSQGIRASTDTQYF
TRBJ1-5 TRBV19 . . TGTGCCAGTAGTATAGGCCCGGGACGGGACTTTTCCCAGCCCCAGCATTTT CASSIGPGRDFSQPQHF
TRBJ2-3 TRBV20-1 TRBD1 . TGCAGTGCTGGGACAGGGAGCACAGATACGCAGTATTTT CSAGTGSTDTQYF
TRBJ2-1 TRBV6-5 TRBD1 . TGTGCCAGCAGTTCCTTAGCAGGGGGCCTGTACAATGAGCAGTTCTTC CASSSLAGGLYNEQFF
TRBJ2-1 TRBV6-5 TRBD2 . TGTGCCAGCAGTTACCAGGGACTAGCGGGGTACAATGAGCAGTTCTTC CASSYQGLAGYNEQFF
TRBJ2-7 TRBV29-1 . many TGCAGCGTTTTTTTCGCCGGCCTCTCCTACGAGCAGTACTTC CSVFFAGLSYEQYF
TRBJ1-1 TRBV29-1 TRBD1 many TGCAGCGTTACCGGGACAGCCCGACGGGACACTGAAGCTTTCTTT CSVTGTARRDTEAFF
TRBJ1-1 TRBV12-5 . many TGTGCTAGTGGTTTGGCTTCCACCTTGAACACTGAAGCTTTCTTT CASGLASTLNTEAFF
TRBJ2-7 TRBV5-1 TRBD2 . TGCGCCAGCAGCTTGGACTTTCTAGCGGGGCCTACCTACGAGCAGTACTTC CASSLDFLAGPTYEQYF
TRBJ1-4 TRBV7-9 . few TGTGCCAGCAGCGGTGGTAGCAGAAATGAAAAACTGTTTTTT CASSGGSRNEKLFF
TRBJ2-7 TRBV20-1 . few TGCAGTGCTAGAATGGTGGGTTACGAGCAGTACTTC CSARMVGYEQYF
TRBJ1-1 TRBV4-3 . few TGCGCCAGCAGTTTCGGGACGGCGATGAACACTGAAGCTTTCTTT CASSFGTAMNTEAFF
TRBJ2-3 TRBV11-2 TRBD2 many TGTGCCAGCAGCCCATGGACTAGCGGGGGAGCAGATACGCAGTATTTT CASSPWTSGGADTQYF
TRBJ2-7 TRBV4-3 TRBD2 few TGCGCCAGCAGCTCCGGACTAGCGGGGGCCTGGAGCTCCTACGAGCAGTACTTC CASSSGLAGAWSSYEQYF
TRBJ2-7 TRBV6-2/TRBV6-3 . many TGTGCCAGCAGTTACCGTGGGGGCGGCTACGAGCAGTACTTC CASSYRGGGYEQYF
TRBJ2-3 TRBV6-5 . many TGTGCCAGCAGTTACGTGGATACGCAGTATTTT CASSYVDTQYF
TRBJ1-3 TRBV4-3 . few TGCGCCAGCAGCCAAAGGGTCGAGGGCCCGGACAGCCACTCTGGAAACACCATATATTTT CASSQRVEGPDSHSGNTIYF
TRBJ2-3 TRBV2 TRBD1 many TGTGCCAGCCGGGACAGGGTACGAGATACGCAGTATTTT CASRDRVRDTQYF